Following are 32 T cell receptor beta chains from one sample sequenced in a study of blood T cell repertoires in COVID-19. Clones were sequenced by immunoSEQ multiplex PCR, and TCRdb holds only the in-frame ones, with some missing. The sample lists about 98,000 clones, 70% to 85% occurring once. The material sequenced was peripheral blood. All receptors come from a man between 60 and 75 years old with active or convalescent COVID-19.

The chain couples TRBV28 to TRBJ1-5; D possibly corresponds to TRBD1 (6 bases). The CDR3 spans 14 residues. In germline, CDR1 is MDHEN, CDR2 SYDVKM. The germline V and J ends were trimmed by 6 bases and 3 bases, with 12 bases remaining between them. The CDR3 DNA sequence: TGTGCCAGCAGAGGCTGGGGGCACAATCAGCCCCAGCATTTT. This codes for CASRGWGHNQPQHF.

This chain connects TRBV6-6 to TRBJ2-2; D unresolved. The length of the CDR3 is 12 residues. Germline V gene sequence: CDR1 MNHNY, CDR2 SVGAGI (reference sequence). V dropped 8 bases and J dropped 4 bases, with 8 bases sitting between them. The CDR3 sequence: CASSFSTGELFF. The CDR3 bases are TGTGCCAGCTCCTTTAGCACCGGGGAGCTGTTTTTT.

This clone was detected a few times. The V gene is TRBV5-4, the J gene TRBJ2-7; TRBD1 is a possible D gene (6 bases). Deletions cut 4 bases from V and 0 bases from J, with 11 bases between. CDR1 is SGHNT, CDR2 YYREEE, per germline (reference sequence). The CDR3 has 14 residues. The CDR3 region has the DNA TGTGCCAGCAGCGAGGGGACAAGCTCCTACGAGCAGTACTTC. This codes for CASSEGTSSYEQYF.

The J gene is TRBJ1-2, the V gene TRBV3-1 (or the pseudogene TRBV3-2); 9 positions agree with TRBD1. Looked up from germline, CDR1 is LGHDT and CDR2 is YNNKEL (reference sequence). CDR3 length: 15 amino acids. The V and J ends lost 3 bases and 4 bases, in that order; junction bases with no gene match: 6. This CDR3 is CASSHYGTGSYGYTF. The CDR3 DNA is TGTGCCAGCAGCCACTACGGGACAGGGTCCTATGGCTACACCTTC.

The rearrangement uses TRBV6-5 and TRBJ2-7; 7 positions agree with TRBD1. V trimming: 7 bases; J trimming: 12 bases; junction bases outside the gene matches: 12. This CDR3 is built from 12 residues. Germline V gene lookup returns CDR1 MNHEY and CDR2 SVGAGI. The CDR3 DNA sequence: TGTGCCAGCAAGGGGGCCTTGGGCAGGCCGTACTTC. This encodes CASKGALGRPYF.

The table lists this clone with a few counts. The chain employs TRBV9 and TRBJ1-2; D ambiguous. V was clipped by 0 bases and J by 3 bases, with 18 bases between them. CDR3 length: 17 residues. Germline CDR1 SGDLS, CDR2 YYNGEE. The CDR3 region is CASSVDPTRGIDYGYTF. The CDR3 DNA reads TGTGCCAGCAGCGTAGACCCTACCAGAGGGATTGACTATGGCTACACCTTC.

The chain's CDR3 is CATSGSSVSSYNEQFF. DNA of the CDR3: TGTGCCACCAGCGGTTCGTCGGTTTCCTCCTACAATGAGCAGTTCTTC. The chain couples TRBV15 to TRBJ2-1; D is undetermined. V lost 5 bases, J lost 0 bases, and 14 bases lay in between. CDR3 length: 16 amino acids. The germline gives CDR1 LNHNV, CDR2 YYDKDF (reference sequence).

V usage is TRBV5-8 and J usage is TRBJ2-3, with D possibly TRBD2 on 6 matching bases. The CDR3 contains 15 residues. CDR1 is SGHTS and CDR2 is YDEGEE in the germline V gene. Between the trimmed V and J ends, which lost 2 bases and 3 bases, there was a span of 13 bases. For the CDR3, the DNA is TGTGCCAGCAGCTTTTGGGAGGCCGGGACAGATACGCAGTATTTT. It encodes CASSFWEAGTDTQYF.

The chain couples TRBV6-6 to TRBJ2-1; possible D gene TRBD2, 5 bases. The V and J ends lost 5 bases and 4 bases respectively, with 15 bases between them. Germline loops: CDR1 MNHNY, CDR2 SVGAGI (reference sequence). This CDR3 is 15 amino acids long. CDR3 coding DNA: TGTGCCAGCAGTAACAACCGAGAGGGATACAATGAGCAGTTCTTC. As protein: CASSNNREGYNEQFF.

The chain employs TRBV28 and TRBJ2-5, with 10 bases identical to TRBD2. The CDR3 is made up of 16 amino acids. V was pared by 5 bases and J by 1 base, with 7 bases of the junction left unmatched. CDR1 MDHEN and CDR2 SYDVKM come from the germline V gene. CDR3 in DNA: TGTGCCAGCAGTATGTGGACTAGCGGAATCCAAGAGACCCAGTACTTC. It translates to CASSMWTSGIQETQYF.

The rearrangement links TRBV12-3 or TRBV12-4 to TRBJ2-3; 9 bases map to TRBD2. The CDR3 length is 13 residues. Unmatched junction bases numbered 14, after V lost 8 bases and J lost 14 bases. The CDR3, as DNA: TGTGCCAGCCGCCACTCATCAGGGCGGGGGGGGTATTTT. This encodes CASRHSSGRGGYF.

This clone is medium-sized by share. The chain carries TRBV6-5 and TRBJ1-1; 8 bases agree with TRBD1. Germline V gives CDR1 MNHEY, CDR2 SVGAGI. Losses at the gene ends were 2 bases for V and 1 base for J; bases not matched to a gene: 0. This CDR3 has 14 residues. Here the CDR3 DNA reads TGTGCCAGCAGTTACCAGGGGGCGAACACTGAAGCTTTCTTT. Translated, it gives CASSYQGANTEAFF.

The sample holds one count of this clone. The chain employs TRBV10-3 and TRBJ1-4; TRBD1 aligns across 12 bases. The CDR3 contains 13 residues. Germline lookup yields CDR1 ENHRY and CDR2 SYGVKD. Trimming took 10 bases from V and 6 from J; bases not matched to a gene: 3. The CDR3: CASGTGGDEKLFF. In DNA form, the CDR3 reads TGTGCCAGCGGGACAGGGGGCGATGAAAAACTGTTTTTT.

This clone was detected a few times. The genes are TRBV3-1 (or the pseudogene TRBV3-2) and TRBJ1-5; TRBD1 is a possible D gene (5 bases). Germline CDR1 is LGHDT and CDR2 is YNNKEL (reference sequence). The CDR3 covers 12 residues. The V end lost 2 bases, the J end lost 6 bases, and 5 bases lay between the germline ends. Here the CDR3 reads CASSQTGQPQHF. The CDR3 DNA reads as TGTGCCAGCAGCCAAACAGGTCAGCCCCAGCATTTT.

This clone was detected only once. J is TRBJ2-5 and V is TRBV2, with 9 bases matching TRBD1. The CDR3 covers 13 residues. Germline V gene data show CDR1 as SNHLY and CDR2 as FYNNEI. V shed 8 bases and J 5 bases; nucleotides not matched to a gene: 6. The CDR3 spells CASEQGAVETQYF. CDR3 in DNA: TGTGCCAGCGAACAGGGGGCGGTGGAGACCCAGTACTTC. Filled out from reference TRBV2 and TRBJ2-5, the complete variable domain reads EPEVTQTPSHQVTQMGQEVILRCVPISNHLYFYWYRQILGQKVEFLVSFYNNEISEKSEIFDDQFSVERPDGSNFTLKIRSTKLEDSAMYFCASEQGAVETQYFGPGTRLLVL.

The CDR3 sequence: CASRGAGLYGYTF. CDR3 DNA: TGTGCCAGCAGAGGAGCAGGGCTGTATGGCTACACCTTC. This chain connects TRBV11-2 to TRBJ1-2, with D possibly being TRBD1 (5 bases). The germline V gene has CDR1 SGHAT and CDR2 FQNNGV. This CDR3 is built from 13 residues. Deletions cut 6 bases from V and 5 bases from J, with 13 bases between.

J is TRBJ1-2 and V is TRBV7-9, with TRBD1 as a possible D gene (5 bases). Deletions cut 1 base from V and 1 base from J, with 13 bases between. Germline V lookup: CDR1 SEHNR, CDR2 FQNEAQ (reference sequence). The length of the CDR3 is 16 residues. The CDR3 sequence: CASSLDPGKNNYGYTF. CDR3 sequence (DNA): TGTGCCAGCAGCTTAGACCCAGGGAAAAATAACTATGGCTACACCTTC. The whole variable domain, remainder taken from reference TRBV7-9 and TRBJ1-2, is DTGVSQNPRHKITKRGQNVTFRCDPISEHNRLYWYRQTLGQGPEFLTYFQNEAQLEKSRLLSDRFSAERPKGSFSTLEIQRTEQGDSAMYLCASSLDPGKNNYGYTFGSGTRLTVV.

The genes are TRBV27 and TRBJ1-4, with D uncertain. This CDR3 region has 16 residues. Germline V gene data show CDR1 as MNHEY and CDR2 as SMNVEV (reference sequence). Trimming pared 0 bases from V and 0 bases from J, leaving 8 bases between. The CDR3: CASSLSLAATNEKLFF. In DNA form, the CDR3 reads TGTGCCAGCAGTTTATCGTTGGCAGCAACTAATGAAAAACTGTTTTTT.

CDR3 sequence: CASSLRTGVEQYV. In nucleotides, the CDR3 is TGTGCCAGCAGCTTACGGACAGGGGTTGAGCAGTACGTC. The chain combines TRBV5-6 with TRBJ2-7; 9 nucleotides match TRBD1. After removal of 2 bases from V and 7 bases from J, the junction contained 4 bases not matched to a gene. The CDR3 length is 13 residues. Germline V gives CDR1 SGHDT, CDR2 YYEEEE.

This chain links TRBV2 with TRBJ1-6; a weak D match, TRBD1 (5 bases). Trimming removed 5 bases from V and 10 bases from J, with 21 bases in between. Germline V gene data show CDR1 as SNHLY and CDR2 as FYNNEI. CDR3 size: 16 residues. CDR3 loop: CASSSSRATGGSPLHF. As DNA, the CDR3 is TGTGCCAGCAGTTCCAGCAGGGCAACGGGAGGATCACCCCTCCACTTT.

V and J are TRBV6-2 or TRBV6-3 and TRBJ2-3; the D is unclear. CDR1 and CDR2 from the germline V gene are MNHEY and SVGEGT. This CDR3 comprises 13 residues. V was cut by 0 bases and J by 13 bases, with 14 bases left in between. In DNA form, the CDR3 reads TGTGCCAGCAGTTACTCTATCCGTCCGGCGGAGTATTTT. Amino acids: CASSYSIRPAEYF.

The chain is built from TRBV7-3 and TRBJ2-5; D perhaps matches TRBD2 (5 bases). The CDR3 runs to 13 residues. V was shortened by 5 bases and J by 2 bases, with 9 bases between the two germline ends. Germline V gene sequence: CDR1 SGHTA, CDR2 FQGTGA. CDR3 in DNA: TGTGCCAGCAGCCCTAGCTATCAAGAGACCCAGTACTTC. Protein product: CASSPSYQETQYF.

The gene calls are TRBV5-1 and TRBJ2-4; weak D call: TRBD1 (6 bases). The germline CDR1 and CDR2 sequences are SGHRS and YFSETQ. CDR3 length: 16 amino acids. Between the trimmed V and J ends, which lost 0 bases and 6 bases, there was a span of 16 bases. The CDR3 coding sequence is TGCGCCAGCAGCTTGGAACGACCGGGACAAGTAAACATTCAGTACTTC. Protein product: CASSLERPGQVNIQYF.

This chain links TRBV9 with TRBJ2-2; D is possibly TRBD2 (5 bases). Germline V lookup: CDR1 SGDLS, CDR2 YYNGEE. CDR3 length: 14 residues. Between the trimmed V and J ends, which lost 4 bases and 1 base, there was a span of 8 bases. The chain's CDR3 is CASSQDLNTGELFF. The CDR3 DNA sequence: TGTGCCAGCAGCCAGGACTTGAACACCGGGGAGCTGTTTTTT. Full variable domain (rest looked up from reference TRBV9 and TRBJ2-2): DSGVTQTPKHLITATGQRVTLRCSPRSGDLSVYWYQQSLDQGLQFLIQYYNGEERAKGNILERFSAQQFPDLHSELNLSSLELGDSALYFCASSQDLNTGELFFGEGSRLTVL.

The gene calls are TRBV6-5 and TRBJ1-2, with TRBD1 as a possible D gene (6 bases). The germline V and J ends were trimmed by 6 bases and 0 bases, with 14 bases remaining between them. CDR1 is MNHEY and CDR2 is SVGAGI in the germline V gene. The CDR3 length is 15 residues. CDR3 region: CASRNTGLANYGYTF. For the CDR3, the DNA is TGTGCCAGCAGAAACACAGGGTTAGCTAACTATGGCTACACCTTC.

This chain links TRBV7-2 with TRBJ2-1, with 11 bases aligning to TRBD2. The CDR3 loop spans 15 amino acids. CDR1 is SGHTA, CDR2 FQGNSA, per germline. With 2 bases clipped from V and 12 bases from J, the junction kept 9 bases outside the gene matches. CDR3 in amino acids: CASSLILAGVGPQFF. The CDR3 DNA is TGTGCCAGCAGCTTAATACTAGCGGGAGTGGGCCCGCAGTTCTTC.

This clone was counted only a few times. The rearrangement uses TRBV30 and TRBJ1-2; unclear D gene. The germline V and J ends were trimmed by 8 bases and 8 bases, with 21 bases remaining between them. CDR1 is GTSNPN, CDR2 SVGIG, per germline (reference sequence). The CDR3 loop spans 13 amino acids. The CDR3 sequence is CARAQGGLGGYTF. As DNA, the CDR3 is TGTGCCCGGGCCCAAGGCGGGTTGGGGGGCTACACCTTC.

This clone has just a few counts. The J gene is TRBJ1-4, the V gene TRBV5-4, with 7 bases aligning to TRBD1. The V segment lost 6 bases and the J segment 3 bases; nucleotides outside the gene matches: 5. The CDR3 is made up of 14 amino acids. Germline V CDR1 and CDR2: SGHNT, YYREEE (reference sequence). The CDR3 DNA is TGTGCCAGCACTCGACAGGGCTCTAATGAAAAACTGTTTTTT. This codes for CASTRQGSNEKLFF.

The chain is built from TRBV6-1 and TRBJ2-4, with D perhaps matching TRBD2 (5 bases). Germline V gives CDR1 MNHNS, CDR2 SASEGT. This CDR3 has 16 residues. Trimming removed 3 bases at V and 0 bases at J, with 12 bases between. CDR3 loop: CASSDFGGGAKNIQYF. CDR3 coding DNA: TGTGCCAGCAGTGATTTTGGAGGAGGAGCCAAAAACATTCAGTACTTC.

This sequence joins TRBV10-2 and TRBJ1-2, with 7 nucleotides matching TRBD1. CDR1 is WSHSY, CDR2 SAAADI, per germline. The V segment lost 7 bases and the J segment 8 bases; nucleotides outside the gene matches: 10. This CDR3 spans 13 amino acids. CDR3 in amino acids: CASTFGTVYGYTF. The CDR3 DNA reads TGCGCCAGCACCTTCGGGACAGTTTACGGCTACACCTTC.

The V and J genes are TRBV4-3 and TRBJ1-2; D unclear. The germline CDR1 and CDR2 sequences are LGHNA and YSLEER. With 3 bases removed from V and 6 bases from J, the gap between germline ends came to 17 bases. CDR3 size: 15 residues. CDR3 in DNA: TGCGCCAGCAGCCACGATTCATGGAGGATTCATGGCTACACCTTC. Its protein product is CASSHDSWRIHGYTF.

The V gene is TRBV29-1, the J gene TRBJ1-2, with 7 bases identical to TRBD1. The length of the CDR3 is 14 residues. Germline-derived CDR1 and CDR2 are SQVTM and ANQGSEA. V gave up 3 bases and J gave up 2 bases; unmatched junction bases: 6. CDR3 protein: CSVEDRYTNYGYTF. The DNA for the CDR3 is TGCAGCGTTGAGGACAGGTACACCAACTATGGCTACACCTTC.